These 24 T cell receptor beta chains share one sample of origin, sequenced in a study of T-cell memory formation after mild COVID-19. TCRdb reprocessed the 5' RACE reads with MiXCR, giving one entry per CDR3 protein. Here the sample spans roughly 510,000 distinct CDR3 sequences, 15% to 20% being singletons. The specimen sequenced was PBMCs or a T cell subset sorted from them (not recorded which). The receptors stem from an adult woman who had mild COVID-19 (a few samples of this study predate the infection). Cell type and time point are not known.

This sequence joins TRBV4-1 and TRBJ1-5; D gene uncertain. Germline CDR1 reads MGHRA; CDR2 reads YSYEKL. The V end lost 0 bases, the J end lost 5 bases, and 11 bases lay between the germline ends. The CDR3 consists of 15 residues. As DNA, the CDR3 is TGCGCCAGCAGCCAAGATCCTGGGTGGGATCAGCCCCAGCATTTT. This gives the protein CASSQDPGWDQPQHF.

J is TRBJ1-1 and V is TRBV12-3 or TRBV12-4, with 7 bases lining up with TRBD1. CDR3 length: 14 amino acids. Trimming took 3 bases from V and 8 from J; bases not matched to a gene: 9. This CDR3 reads CASSLSGGSNEAFF. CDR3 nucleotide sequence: TGTGCCAGCAGTTTGTCAGGGGGGTCCAACGAAGCTTTCTTT.

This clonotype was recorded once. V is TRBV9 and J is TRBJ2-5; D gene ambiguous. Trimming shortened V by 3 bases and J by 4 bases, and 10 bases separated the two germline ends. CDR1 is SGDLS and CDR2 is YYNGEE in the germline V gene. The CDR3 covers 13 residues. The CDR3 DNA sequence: TGTGCCAGCAGCGGAGCCCCGAGAGAGACCCAGTACTTC. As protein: CASSGAPRETQYF.

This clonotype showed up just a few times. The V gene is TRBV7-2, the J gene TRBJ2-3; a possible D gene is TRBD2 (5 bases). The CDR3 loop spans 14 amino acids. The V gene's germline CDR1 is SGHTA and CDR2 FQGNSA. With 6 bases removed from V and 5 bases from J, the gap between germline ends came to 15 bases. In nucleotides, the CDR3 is TGTGCCAGCAGTCCAGGACTCGGTGGAGATACGCAGTATTTT. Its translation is CASSPGLGGDTQYF.

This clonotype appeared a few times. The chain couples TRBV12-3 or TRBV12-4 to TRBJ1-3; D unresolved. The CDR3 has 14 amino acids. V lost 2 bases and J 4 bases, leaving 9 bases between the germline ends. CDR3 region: CASSLMGGGNTIYF. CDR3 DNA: TGTGCCAGCAGTTTAATGGGTGGCGGAAACACCATATATTTT.

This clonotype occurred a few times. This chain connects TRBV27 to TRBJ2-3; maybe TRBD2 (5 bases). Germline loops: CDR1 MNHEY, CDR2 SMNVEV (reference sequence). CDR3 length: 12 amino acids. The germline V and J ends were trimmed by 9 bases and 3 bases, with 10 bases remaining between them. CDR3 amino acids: CARGRGTDTQYF. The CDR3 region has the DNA TGTGCCAGAGGGCGAGGGACAGATACGCAGTATTTT.

DNA of the CDR3: TGCAGTGCACGGGACAGGGATTTGTATGGCTACACCTTC. Its translation is CSARDRDLYGYTF. This chain joins TRBV20-1 and TRBJ1-2, with 9 positions matching TRBD1. Germline V gives CDR1 DFQATT, CDR2 SNEGSKA (reference sequence). CDR3 size: 13 residues. After removal of 6 bases from V and 5 bases from J, the junction contained 7 bases not matched to a gene.

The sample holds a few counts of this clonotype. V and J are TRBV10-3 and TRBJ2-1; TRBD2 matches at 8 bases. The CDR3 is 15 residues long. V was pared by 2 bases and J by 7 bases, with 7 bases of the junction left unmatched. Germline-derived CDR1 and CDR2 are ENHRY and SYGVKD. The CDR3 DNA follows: TGTGCCATCAGTGAGCGGGGGGGCTCAAGGAATGAGCAGTTCTTC. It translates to CAISERGGSRNEQFF.

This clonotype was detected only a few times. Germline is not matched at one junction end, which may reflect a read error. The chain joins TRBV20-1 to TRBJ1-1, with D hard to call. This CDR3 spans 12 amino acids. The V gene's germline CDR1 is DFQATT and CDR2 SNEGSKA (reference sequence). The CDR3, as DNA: TGCAGTGCTAGAGAGGATGACACTCAAGCTTTCTTT. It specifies CSAREDDTQAFF.

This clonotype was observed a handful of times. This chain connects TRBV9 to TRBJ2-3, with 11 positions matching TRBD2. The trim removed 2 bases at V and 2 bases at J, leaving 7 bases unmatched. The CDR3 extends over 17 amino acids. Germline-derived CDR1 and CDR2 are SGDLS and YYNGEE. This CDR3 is CASSVGLADLNTDTQYF. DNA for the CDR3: TGTGCCAGCAGCGTGGGACTAGCGGATTTAAACACAGATACGCAGTATTTT. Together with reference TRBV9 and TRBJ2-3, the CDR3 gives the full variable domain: DSGVTQTPKHLITATGQRVTLRCSPRSGDLSVYWYQQSLDQGLQFLIQYYNGEERAKGNILERFSAQQFPDLHSELNLSSLELGDSALYFCASSVGLADLNTDTQYFGPGTRLTVL.

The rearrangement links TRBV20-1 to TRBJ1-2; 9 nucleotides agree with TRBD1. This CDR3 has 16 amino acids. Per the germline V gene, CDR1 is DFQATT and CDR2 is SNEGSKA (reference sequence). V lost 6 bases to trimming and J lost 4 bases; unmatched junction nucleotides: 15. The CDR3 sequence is CSAPLHRGPRGYGYTF. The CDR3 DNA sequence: TGCAGTGCACCCCTTCACAGGGGGCCGCGGGGCTATGGCTACACCTTC.

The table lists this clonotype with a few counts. CDR3 DNA sequence: TGCGCCAGCAGCCAAGGTAGATGGACCTGGGAGACCCAGTACTTC. Translation gives CASSQGRWTWETQYF. The V and J genes are TRBV4-1 and TRBJ2-5; D is ambiguous. Per the germline V gene, CDR1 is MGHRA and CDR2 is YSYEKL. With 1 base removed from V and 5 bases from J, the gap between germline ends came to 14 bases. CDR3 size: 15 residues.

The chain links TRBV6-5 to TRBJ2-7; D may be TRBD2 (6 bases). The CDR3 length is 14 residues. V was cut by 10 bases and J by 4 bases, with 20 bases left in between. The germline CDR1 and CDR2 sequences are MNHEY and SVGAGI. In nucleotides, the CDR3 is TGTGCCACCCAAGGAGGGACGCGTAGATACGAGCAGTACTTC. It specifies CATQGGTRRYEQYF.

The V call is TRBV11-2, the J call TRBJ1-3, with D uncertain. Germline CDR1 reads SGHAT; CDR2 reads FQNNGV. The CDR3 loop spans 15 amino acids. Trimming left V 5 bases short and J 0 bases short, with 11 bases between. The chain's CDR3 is CASSLDTISGNTIYF. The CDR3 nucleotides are TGTGCCAGCAGCCTCGACACCATCTCTGGAAACACCATATATTTT.

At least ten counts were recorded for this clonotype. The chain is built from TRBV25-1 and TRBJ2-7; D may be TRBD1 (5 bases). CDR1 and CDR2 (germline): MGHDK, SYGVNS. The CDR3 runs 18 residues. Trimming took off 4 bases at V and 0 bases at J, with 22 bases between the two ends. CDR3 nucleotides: TGTGCCAGCAGTGCGACTCCGATCGACAGTGTCAGCTCCTACGAGCAGTACTTC. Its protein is CASSATPIDSVSSYEQYF.

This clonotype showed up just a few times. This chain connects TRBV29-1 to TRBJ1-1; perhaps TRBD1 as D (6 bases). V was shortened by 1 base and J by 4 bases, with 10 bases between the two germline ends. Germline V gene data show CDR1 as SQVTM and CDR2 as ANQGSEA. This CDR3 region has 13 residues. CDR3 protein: CSVEASGVTEAFF. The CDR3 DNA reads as TGCAGCGTTGAAGCGTCAGGGGTCACTGAAGCTTTCTTT.

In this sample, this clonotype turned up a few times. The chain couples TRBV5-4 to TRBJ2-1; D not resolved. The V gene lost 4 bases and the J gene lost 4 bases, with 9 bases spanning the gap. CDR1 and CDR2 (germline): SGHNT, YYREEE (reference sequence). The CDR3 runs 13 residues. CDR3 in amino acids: CASSGLVYNEQFF. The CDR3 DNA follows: TGTGCCAGCAGCGGGCTAGTTTACAATGAGCAGTTCTTC.

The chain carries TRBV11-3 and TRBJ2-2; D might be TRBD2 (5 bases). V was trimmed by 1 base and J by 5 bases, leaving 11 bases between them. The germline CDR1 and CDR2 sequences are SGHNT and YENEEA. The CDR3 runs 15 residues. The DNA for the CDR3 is TGTGCCAGCAGCTTAGCCGCGCCGGGGACCGGGGAGCTGTTTTTT. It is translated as CASSLAAPGTGELFF. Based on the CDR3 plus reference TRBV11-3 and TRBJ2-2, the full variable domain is EAGVVQSPRYKIIEKKQPVAFWCNPISGHNTLYWYLQNLGQGPELLIRYENEEAVDDSQLPKDRFSAERLKGVDSTLKIQPAELGDSAVYLCASSLAAPGTGELFFGEGSRLTVL.

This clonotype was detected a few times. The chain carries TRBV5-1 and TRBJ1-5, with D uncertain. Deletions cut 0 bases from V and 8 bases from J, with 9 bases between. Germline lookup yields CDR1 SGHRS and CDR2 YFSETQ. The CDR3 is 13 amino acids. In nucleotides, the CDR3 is TGCGCCAGCAGCTTGGACGGGTTTAAGCCCCAGCATTTT. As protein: CASSLDGFKPQHF.

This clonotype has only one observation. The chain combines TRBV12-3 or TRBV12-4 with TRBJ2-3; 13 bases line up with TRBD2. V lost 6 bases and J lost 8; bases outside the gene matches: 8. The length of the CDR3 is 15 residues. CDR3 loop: CASRILAGGLSTQYF. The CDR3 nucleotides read TGTGCCAGCAGAATACTAGCGGGAGGGTTGAGTACGCAGTATTTT.

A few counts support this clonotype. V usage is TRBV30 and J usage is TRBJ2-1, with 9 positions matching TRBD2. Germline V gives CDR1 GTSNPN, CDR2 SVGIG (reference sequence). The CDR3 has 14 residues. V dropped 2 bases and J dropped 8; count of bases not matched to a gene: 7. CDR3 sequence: CAWSSGGGAHEQFF. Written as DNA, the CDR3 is TGTGCCTGGAGTTCAGGCGGGGGGGCCCATGAGCAGTTCTTC.

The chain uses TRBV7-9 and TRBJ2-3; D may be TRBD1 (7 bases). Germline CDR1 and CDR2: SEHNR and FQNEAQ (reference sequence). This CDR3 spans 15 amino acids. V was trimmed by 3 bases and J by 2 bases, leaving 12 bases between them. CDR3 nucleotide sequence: TGTGCCAGCAGCTTCCCAGGGGGGAACACAGATACGCAGTATTTT. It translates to CASSFPGGNTDTQYF.

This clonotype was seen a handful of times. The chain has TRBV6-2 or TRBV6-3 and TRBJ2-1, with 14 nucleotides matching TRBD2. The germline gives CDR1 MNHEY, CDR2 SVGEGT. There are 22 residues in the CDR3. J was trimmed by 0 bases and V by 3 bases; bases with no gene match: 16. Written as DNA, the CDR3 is TGTGCCAGCAGTTATTCCCCCTTTCTGGGACTAGCGGGAGTGAGCTCCTACAATGAGCAGTTCTTC. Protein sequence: CASSYSPFLGLAGVSSYNEQFF.

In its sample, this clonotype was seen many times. CDR3 nucleotide sequence: TGTGCCAGTAGTATCCCAGCAGGGAACACTGAAGCTTTCTTT. Its protein is CASSIPAGNTEAFF. V and J are TRBV19 and TRBJ1-1; D gene ambiguous. CDR1 is LNHDA and CDR2 is SQIVND in the germline V gene (reference sequence). Trimming removed 3 bases at V and 1 base at J, with 9 bases between. The CDR3 is 14 amino acids.